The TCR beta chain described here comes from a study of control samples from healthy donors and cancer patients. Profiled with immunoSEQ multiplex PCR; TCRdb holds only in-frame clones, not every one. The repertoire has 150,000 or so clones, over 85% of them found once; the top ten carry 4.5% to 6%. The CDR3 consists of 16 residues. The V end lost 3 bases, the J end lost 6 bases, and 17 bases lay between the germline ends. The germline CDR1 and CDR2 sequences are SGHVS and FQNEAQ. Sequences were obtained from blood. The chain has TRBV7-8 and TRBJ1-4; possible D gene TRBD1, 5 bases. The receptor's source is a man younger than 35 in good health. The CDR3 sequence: CASSFSYQGLDEKLFF. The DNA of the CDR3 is TGTGCCAGCAGCTTCTCGTATCAGGGACTGGATGAAAAACTGTTTTTT.